The 20 T cell receptor beta chains listed next were all sequenced from one sample in a study of T cell repertoires in cytomegalovirus infection (dated by TCRdb to the late 2010s). The sample was run on an Illumina HiSeq 1500. TCRdb took the public reads, trimmed them with fastp at Q25, ran MiXCR for clone calling and kept in-frame beta chains. Each CDR3 protein gets just one entry, which takes the most common genes and DNA from the rows behind it. The sample data list more than 350,000 distinct CDR3 sequences, and roughly a third of these were observed just once. The top ten hold roughly 13% of the sample. The sequenced material came from PBMCs. These receptors originate from a human donor in good health (CMV status not recorded). Some clones in this sample may be carry-over from other donors' samples.

This chain joins TRBV4-3 and TRBJ1-2, with D possibly matching TRBD1 (5 bases). The germline CDR1 and CDR2 sequences are LGHNA and YSLEER. Trimming removed 0 bases from V and 6 bases from J, with 14 bases in between. This CDR3 spans 15 amino acids. CDR3 in amino acids: CASSQDEEGRDGYTF. CDR3 sequence (DNA): TGCGCCAGCAGCCAAGATGAAGAGGGGCGTGATGGCTACACCTTC.

V gene TRBV28 combines with J gene TRBJ2-3, with D perhaps matching TRBD2 (6 bases). With 2 bases removed from V and 2 bases from J, the gap between germline ends came to 20 bases. The germline V gene has CDR1 MDHEN and CDR2 SYDVKM. The CDR3 spans 18 residues. The CDR3 nucleotides read TGTGCCAGCAGTTTAAGCCGGGTGGTGGGAGGATCCACAGATACGCAGTATTTT. It specifies CASSLSRVVGGSTDTQYF. Together with reference TRBV28 and TRBJ2-3, the CDR3 gives the full variable domain: DVKVTQSSRYLVKRTGEKVFLECVQDMDHENMFWYRQDPGLGLRLIYFSYDVKMKEKGDIPEGYSVSREKKERFSLILESASTNQTSMYLCASSLSRVVGGSTDTQYFGPGTRLTVL.

The J gene is TRBJ2-1, the V gene TRBV19; 9 bases match TRBD1. The CDR3 runs to 15 residues. CDR1 LNHDA and CDR2 SQIVND come from the germline V gene (reference sequence). V shed 5 bases, J shed 9 bases, and the junction held 11 bases outside the gene matches. The CDR3 sequence: CASSPGTGLGGEQFF. DNA of the CDR3: TGTGCCAGTAGTCCCGGGACAGGGCTGGGCGGTGAGCAGTTCTTC.

The chain uses TRBV24-1 and TRBJ2-7; D tentatively fits TRBD1 or TRBD2 (5 bases each). Germline-derived CDR1 and CDR2 are KGHDR and SFDVKD. Trimming stripped 4 bases from V and 2 bases from J, with 11 bases between. This CDR3 has 14 amino acids. The CDR3 spells CATSDSTGPYEQYF. As DNA, the CDR3 is TGTGCCACCAGTGACTCTACGGGACCCTACGAGCAGTACTTC.

This clonotype was recorded many times. The rearrangement uses TRBV7-2 and TRBJ2-1; 7 bases match TRBD2. This CDR3 region has 17 residues. V lost 5 bases, J lost 10 bases, and 20 bases stayed unmatched. Germline values: CDR1 SGHTA, CDR2 FQGNSA. The CDR3 DNA is TGTGCCAGCAGCCCCCGAGTAGCGGGCCTTCCTCCCGGAGAGCAGTTCTTC. It is translated as CASSPRVAGLPPGEQFF. The full variable domain, completed using reference TRBV7-2 and TRBJ2-1, is GAGVSQSPSNKVTEKGKDVELRCDPISGHTALYWYRQSLGQGLEFLIYFQGNSAPDKSGLPSDRFSAERTGGSVSTLTIQRTQQEDSAVYLCASSPRVAGLPPGEQFFGPGTRLTVL.

This clonotype was counted between two and nine times. V gene TRBV6-1 combines with J gene TRBJ2-3; D may be TRBD1 (5 bases). This CDR3 spans 14 amino acids. V was trimmed by 4 bases and J by 2 bases, leaving 10 bases between them. Germline V gives CDR1 MNHNS, CDR2 SASEGT. The CDR3: CASSGGRDTDTQYF. In nucleotides, the CDR3 is TGTGCCAGCAGTGGCGGCAGGGACACAGATACGCAGTATTTT.

The chain employs TRBV19 and TRBJ2-3, with D maybe TRBD2 (7 bases). CDR1 and CDR2 (germline): LNHDA, SQIVND (reference sequence). V lost 1 base to trimming and J lost 2 bases, with 13 bases between them. This CDR3 has 16 residues. CDR3 region: CASSIAGGRNTDTQYF. The CDR3, as DNA: TGTGCCAGTAGTATAGCGGGGGGCCGGAACACAGATACGCAGTATTTT.

This clonotype was counted many times. The J gene is TRBJ2-5, the V gene TRBV7-3, with D perhaps TRBD1 (7 bases). Per the germline V gene, CDR1 is SGHTA and CDR2 is FQGTGA. Trimming left V 4 bases short and J 1 base short, with 10 bases between. CDR3 length: 14 residues. For the CDR3, the DNA is TGTGCCAGCAGCTCAGGGGGGATCCAAGAGACCCAGTACTTC. Its translation is CASSSGGIQETQYF.

V and J are TRBV7-9 and TRBJ2-5; D not resolved. This CDR3 has 12 amino acids. V lost 4 bases, J lost 5 bases, and 8 bases lay in between. Germline V gene data show CDR1 as SEHNR and CDR2 as FQNEAQ (reference sequence). The CDR3 loop reads CASSYDGETQYF. DNA of the CDR3: TGTGCCAGCAGCTACGATGGGGAGACCCAGTACTTC. The full variable domain, with the rest looked up from reference TRBV7-9 and TRBJ2-5, is DTGVSQNPRHKITKRGQNVTFRCDPISEHNRLYWYRQTLGQGPEFLTYFQNEAQLEKSRLLSDRFSAERPKGSFSTLEIQRTEQGDSAMYLCASSYDGETQYFGPGTRLLVL.

This clonotype was picked up many times. The chain uses TRBV27 and TRBJ1-5; tentative D call: TRBD1 (5 bases). The germline gives CDR1 MNHEY, CDR2 SMNVEV (reference sequence). The CDR3 spans 16 residues. V lost 4 bases and J lost 3, with 16 bases in between. The CDR3, as DNA: TGTGCCAGCAGTTCATTAACAGGATTTTACAATCAGCCCCAGCATTTT. Translation: CASSSLTGFYNQPQHF.

Details on this clonotype: A read error is possible here, since a much larger clone lies one base away. The genes are TRBV7-2 and TRBJ2-4, with D perhaps matching TRBD1 (6 bases). From germline, CDR1 is SGHTA and CDR2 FQGNSA. V was cut by 5 bases and J by 2 bases, with 13 bases left in between. The CDR3 is 15 residues long. The CDR3 loop reads CASSPRGQTKNIQYF. The CDR3, as DNA: TGTGCCAGCAGCCCCCGTGGACAGACCAAAAACATTCAGTACTTC.

This clonotype was detected only a few times. The genes are TRBV4-2 and TRBJ1-6; possible D gene TRBD1, 6 bases. The germline V and J ends were trimmed by 0 bases and 7 bases, with 13 bases remaining between them. The germline CDR1 and CDR2 sequences are LGHNA and YNFKEQ. The CDR3 is 16 amino acids. The CDR3 loop is CASSQDIGTTNSPLHF. CDR3 nucleotides: TGTGCCAGCAGCCAAGACATTGGGACAACAAATTCACCCCTCCACTTT.

The genes are TRBV5-1 and TRBJ2-1; 11 positions match TRBD2. This CDR3 contains 15 residues. Germline V CDR1 and CDR2: SGHRS, YFSETQ. V lost 4 bases to trimming and J lost 5 bases; unmatched junction nucleotides: 5. The CDR3 coding sequence is TGCGCCAGCAGCCTTAGCGGGGGGGGACACAATGAGCAGTTCTTC. It codes for CASSLSGGGHNEQFF.

Ten or more counts support this clonotype. The chain uses TRBV7-2 and TRBJ2-7; 7 positions agree with TRBD2. Germline V CDR1 and CDR2: SGHTA, FQGNSA. CDR3 size: 15 residues. Trimming at V came to 3 bases and at J to 0 bases, leaving 5 bases not matched to a gene. The chain's CDR3 is CASSLIAGPSYEQYF. CDR3 sequence (DNA): TGTGCCAGCAGCTTGATAGCGGGCCCCTCCTACGAGCAGTACTTC.

This clonotype was detected many times. The V and J genes are TRBV12-3 or TRBV12-4 and TRBJ1-5; 7 nucleotides agree with TRBD1. The V and J ends lost 3 bases and 2 bases, in that order; junction bases with no gene match: 4. This CDR3 comprises 15 residues. The CDR3, as DNA: TGTGCCAGCAGTTTTGCCGGGACAGGCAATCAGCCCCAGCATTTT. It translates to CASSFAGTGNQPQHF.

This clonotype was seen ten or more times. The genes are TRBV6-1 and TRBJ1-1; D is unresolved. The CDR3 has 16 residues. The germline V and J ends were trimmed by 5 bases and 0 bases, with 16 bases remaining between them. In germline, CDR1 is MNHNS, CDR2 SASEGT. CDR3 loop: CASSPPKAGLNTEAFF. DNA of the CDR3: TGTGCCAGCAGTCCCCCTAAGGCTGGGCTGAACACTGAAGCTTTCTTT.

This clonotype was observed at least ten times. The rearrangement joins TRBV6-1 to TRBJ2-2; perhaps TRBD1 as D (5 bases). Germline lookup yields CDR1 MNHNS and CDR2 SASEGT. Trimming left V 6 bases short and J 0 bases short, with 17 bases between. The CDR3 totals 17 residues. In DNA form, the CDR3 reads TGTGCCAGCAGGGGGCGGACACCCTCAGCGAACACCGGGGAGCTGTTTTTT. Protein: CASRGRTPSANTGELFF.

This clonotype has at least ten counts. The chain combines TRBV7-8 with TRBJ1-6; a weak D match, TRBD1 (6 bases). The length of the CDR3 is 15 residues. Germline V gives CDR1 SGHVS, CDR2 FQNEAQ. Trimming removed 3 bases at V and 9 bases at J, with 15 bases between. CDR3 sequence: CASSFQTGGVSPLHF. In nucleotides, the CDR3 is TGTGCCAGCAGCTTCCAGACAGGTGGAGTTTCACCCCTCCACTTT.

The chain employs TRBV4-1 and TRBJ1-5, with D unclear. The V gene lost 0 bases and the J gene lost 7 bases, with 10 bases spanning the gap. Germline V CDR1 and CDR2: MGHRA, YSYEKL. This CDR3 region has 14 residues. The CDR3 loop reads CASSQDQDPQPQHF. The CDR3 nucleotides are TGCGCCAGCAGCCAAGATCAGGATCCCCAGCCCCAGCATTTT.

V usage is TRBV5-1 and J usage is TRBJ2-3; TRBD2 might be the D (6 bases). V was trimmed by 4 bases and J by 1 base, leaving 16 bases between them. Germline loops: CDR1 SGHRS, CDR2 YFSETQ. This CDR3 is built from 16 residues. In DNA form, the CDR3 reads TGCGCCAGCAGCCCCGGGGACTTTCCGCGCACAGATACGCAGTATTTT. Amino acid sequence: CASSPGDFPRTDTQYF.